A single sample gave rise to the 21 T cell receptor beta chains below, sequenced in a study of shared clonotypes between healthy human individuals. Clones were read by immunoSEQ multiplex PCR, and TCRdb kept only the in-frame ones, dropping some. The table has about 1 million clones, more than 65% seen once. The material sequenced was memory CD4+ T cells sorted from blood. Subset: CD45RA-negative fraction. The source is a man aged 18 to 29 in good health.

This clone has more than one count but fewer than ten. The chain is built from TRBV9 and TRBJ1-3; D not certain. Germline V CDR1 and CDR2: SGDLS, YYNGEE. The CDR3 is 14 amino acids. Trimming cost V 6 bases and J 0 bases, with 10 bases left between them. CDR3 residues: CASTGGRSGNTIYF. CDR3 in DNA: TGTGCCAGCACAGGCGGACGCTCTGGAAACACCATATATTTT. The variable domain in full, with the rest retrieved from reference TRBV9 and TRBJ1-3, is DSGVTQTPKHLITATGQRVTLRCSPRSGDLSVYWYQQSLDQGLQFLIQYYNGEERAKGNILERFSAQQFPDLHSELNLSSLELGDSALYFCASTGGRSGNTIYFGEGSWLTVV.

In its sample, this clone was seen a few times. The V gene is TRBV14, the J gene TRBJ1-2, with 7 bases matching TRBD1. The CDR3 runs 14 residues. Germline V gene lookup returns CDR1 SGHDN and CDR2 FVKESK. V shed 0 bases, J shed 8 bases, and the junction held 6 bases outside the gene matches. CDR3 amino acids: CASSQDRGYAGYTF. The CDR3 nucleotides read TGTGCCAGCAGCCAAGACAGGGGGTACGCCGGCTACACCTTC.

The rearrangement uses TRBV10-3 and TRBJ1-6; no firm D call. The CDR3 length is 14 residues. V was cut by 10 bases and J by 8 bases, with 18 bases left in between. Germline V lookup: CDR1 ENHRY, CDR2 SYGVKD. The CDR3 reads CASSLGFQDSPLHF. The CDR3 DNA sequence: TGTGCCAGCAGCCTAGGGTTTCAGGATTCACCCCTCCACTTT.

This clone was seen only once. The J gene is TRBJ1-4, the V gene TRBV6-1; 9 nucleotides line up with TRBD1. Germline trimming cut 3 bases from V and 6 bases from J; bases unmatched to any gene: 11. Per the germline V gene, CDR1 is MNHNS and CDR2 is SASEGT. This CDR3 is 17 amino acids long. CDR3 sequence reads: CASSDRDRVWADEKLFF. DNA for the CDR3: TGTGCCAGCAGTGACCGGGACAGGGTTTGGGCCGATGAAAAACTGTTTTTT.

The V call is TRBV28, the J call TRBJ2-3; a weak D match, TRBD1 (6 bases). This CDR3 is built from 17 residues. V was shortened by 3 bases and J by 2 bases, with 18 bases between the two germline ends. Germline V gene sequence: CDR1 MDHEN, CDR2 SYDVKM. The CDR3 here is CASSFGDIQIITDTQYF. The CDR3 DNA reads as TGTGCCAGCAGTTTCGGGGACATACAGATAATCACAGATACGCAGTATTTT.

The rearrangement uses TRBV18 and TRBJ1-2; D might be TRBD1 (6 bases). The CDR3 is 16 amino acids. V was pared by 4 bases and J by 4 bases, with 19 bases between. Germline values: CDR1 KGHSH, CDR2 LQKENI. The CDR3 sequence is CASSRVGGGPVYGYTF. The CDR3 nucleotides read TGTGCCAGCTCACGCGTAGGGGGGGGCCCCGTCTATGGCTACACCTTC.

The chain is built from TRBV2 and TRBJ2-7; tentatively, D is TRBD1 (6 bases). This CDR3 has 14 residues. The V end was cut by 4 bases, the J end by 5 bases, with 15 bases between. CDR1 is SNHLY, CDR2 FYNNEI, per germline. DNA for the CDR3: TGTGCCAGCAGTGGCGAGGGGGTGTTCGACGAGCAGTACTTC. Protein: CASSGEGVFDEQYF.

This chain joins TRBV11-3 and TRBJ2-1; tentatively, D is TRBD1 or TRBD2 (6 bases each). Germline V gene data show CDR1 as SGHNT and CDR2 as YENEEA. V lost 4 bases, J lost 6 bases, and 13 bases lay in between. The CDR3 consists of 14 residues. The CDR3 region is CASSWGAGANEQFF. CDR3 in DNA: TGTGCCAGCAGCTGGGGGGCAGGGGCCAATGAGCAGTTCTTC.

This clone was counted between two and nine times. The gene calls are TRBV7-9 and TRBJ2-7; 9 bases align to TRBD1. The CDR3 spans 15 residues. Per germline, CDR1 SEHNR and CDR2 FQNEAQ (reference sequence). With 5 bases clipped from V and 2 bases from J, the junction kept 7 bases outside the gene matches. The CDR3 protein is CASSPPGQGAYEQYF. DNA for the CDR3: TGTGCCAGCAGCCCACCGGGACAGGGAGCCTACGAGCAGTACTTC. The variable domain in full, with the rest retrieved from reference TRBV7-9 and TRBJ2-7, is DTGVSQNPRHKITKRGQNVTFRCDPISEHNRLYWYRQTLGQGPEFLTYFQNEAQLEKSRLLSDRFSAERPKGSFSTLEIQRTEQGDSAMYLCASSPPGQGAYEQYFGPGTRLTVT.

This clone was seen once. The CDR3 loop reads CAWSRGWEFSYNSPLHF. In DNA form, the CDR3 reads TGTGCCTGGAGTAGGGGTTGGGAGTTCTCCTATAATTCACCCCTCCACTTT. The rearrangement links TRBV30 to TRBJ1-6; TRBD1 might be the D (5 bases). The CDR3 is 17 residues long. Deletions cut 2 bases from V and 0 bases from J, with 14 bases between. CDR1 is GTSNPN, CDR2 SVGIG, per germline (reference sequence).

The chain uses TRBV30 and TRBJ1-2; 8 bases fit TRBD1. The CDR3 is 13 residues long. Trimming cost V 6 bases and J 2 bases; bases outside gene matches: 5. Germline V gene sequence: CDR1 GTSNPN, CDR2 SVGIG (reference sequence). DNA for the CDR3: TGTGCCTGCGAAAGACAGGGGAACTATGGCTACACCTTC. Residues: CACERQGNYGYTF.

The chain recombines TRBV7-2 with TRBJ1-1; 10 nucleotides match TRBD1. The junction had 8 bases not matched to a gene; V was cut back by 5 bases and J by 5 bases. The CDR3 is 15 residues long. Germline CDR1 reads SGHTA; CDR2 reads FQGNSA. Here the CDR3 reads CASSPQTGGWTEAFF. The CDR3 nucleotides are TGTGCCAGCAGCCCACAGACAGGGGGCTGGACTGAAGCTTTCTTT.

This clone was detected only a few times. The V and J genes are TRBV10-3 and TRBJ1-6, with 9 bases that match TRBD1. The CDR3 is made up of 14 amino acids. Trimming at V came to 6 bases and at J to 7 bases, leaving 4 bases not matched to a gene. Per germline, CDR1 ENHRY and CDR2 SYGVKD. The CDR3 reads CAIRTGTGNSPLHF. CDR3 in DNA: TGTGCCATCAGAACCGGGACAGGGAATTCACCCCTCCACTTT.

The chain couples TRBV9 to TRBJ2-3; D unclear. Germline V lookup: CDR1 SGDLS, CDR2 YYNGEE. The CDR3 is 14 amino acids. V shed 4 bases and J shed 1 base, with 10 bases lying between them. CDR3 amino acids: CASSPDSGTDTQYF. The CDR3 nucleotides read TGTGCCAGCAGCCCCGATTCGGGCACAGATACGCAGTATTTT.

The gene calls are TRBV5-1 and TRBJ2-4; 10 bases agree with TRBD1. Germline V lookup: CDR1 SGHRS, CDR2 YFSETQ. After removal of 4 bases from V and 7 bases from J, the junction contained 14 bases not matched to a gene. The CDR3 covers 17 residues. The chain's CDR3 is CASSRQTGQGVQNIQYF. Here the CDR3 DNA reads TGCGCCAGCAGCCGACAGACCGGACAGGGGGTCCAGAACATTCAGTACTTC. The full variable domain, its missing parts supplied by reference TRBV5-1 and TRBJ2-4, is KAGVTQTPRYLIKTRGQQVTLSCSPISGHRSVSWYQQTPGQGLQFLFEYFSETQRNKGNFPGRFSGRQFSNSRSEMNVSTLELGDSALYLCASSRQTGQGVQNIQYFGAGTRLSVL.

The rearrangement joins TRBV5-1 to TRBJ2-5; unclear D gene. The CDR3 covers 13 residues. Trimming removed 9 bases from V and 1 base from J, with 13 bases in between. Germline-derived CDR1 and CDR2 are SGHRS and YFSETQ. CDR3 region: CAKMTVPQETQYF. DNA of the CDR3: TGCGCCAAGATGACGGTTCCCCAAGAGACCCAGTACTTC.

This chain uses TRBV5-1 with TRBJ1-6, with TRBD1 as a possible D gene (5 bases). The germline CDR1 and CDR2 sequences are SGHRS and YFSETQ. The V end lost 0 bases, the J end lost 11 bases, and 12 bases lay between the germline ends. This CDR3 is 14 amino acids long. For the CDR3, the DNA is TGCGCCAGCAGCTTGGGGCAGGGCGGGACACCCCTCCACTTT. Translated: CASSLGQGGTPLHF.

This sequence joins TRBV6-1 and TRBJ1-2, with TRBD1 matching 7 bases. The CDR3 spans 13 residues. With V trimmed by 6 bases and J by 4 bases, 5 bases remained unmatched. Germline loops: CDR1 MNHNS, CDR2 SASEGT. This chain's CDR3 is CASRTGPIYGYTF. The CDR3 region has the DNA TGTGCCAGCAGGACAGGGCCAATCTATGGCTACACCTTC.

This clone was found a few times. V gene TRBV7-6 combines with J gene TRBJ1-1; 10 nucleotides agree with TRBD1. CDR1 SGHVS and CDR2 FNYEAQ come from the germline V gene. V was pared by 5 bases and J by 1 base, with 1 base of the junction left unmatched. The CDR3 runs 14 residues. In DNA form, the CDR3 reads TGTGCCAGCAGCAGACAGGGGGCGAACACTGAAGCTTTCTTT. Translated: CASSRQGANTEAFF. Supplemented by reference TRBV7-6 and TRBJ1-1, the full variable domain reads GAGVSQSPRYKVTKRGQDVALRCDPISGHVSLYWYRQALGQGPEFLTYFNYEAQQDKSGLPNDRFSAERPEGSISTLTIQRTEQRDSAMYRCASSRQGANTEAFFGQGTRLTVV.

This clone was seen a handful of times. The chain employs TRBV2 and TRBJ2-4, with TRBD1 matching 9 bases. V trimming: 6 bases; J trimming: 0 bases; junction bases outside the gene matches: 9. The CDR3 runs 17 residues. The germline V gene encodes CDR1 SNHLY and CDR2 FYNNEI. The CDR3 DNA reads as TGTGCCAGCAGGCCCCACCGGACAGGGGAAGCCAAAAACATTCAGTACTTC. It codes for CASRPHRTGEAKNIQYF.

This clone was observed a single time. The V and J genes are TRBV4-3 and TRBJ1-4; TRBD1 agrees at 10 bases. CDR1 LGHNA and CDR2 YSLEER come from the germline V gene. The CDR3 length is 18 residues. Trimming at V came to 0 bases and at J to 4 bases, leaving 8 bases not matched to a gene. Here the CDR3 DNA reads TGCGCCAGCAGCCAAGATATCCCGGGGACAGGGGTTAATGAAAAACTGTTTTTT. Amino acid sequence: CASSQDIPGTGVNEKLFF.